This T cell receptor (beta chain) was recovered during a study of cytomegalovirus exposure and HLA in healthy donors. Primers: 60 Vbeta forward and 13 Jbeta reverse. Assay: immunoSEQ multiplex PCR; the TCRdb copy retains only in-frame clones and omits some. This sample has more than 130,000 clones; about 80% occur once, and the top ten carry about 2.2%. Germline V gene lookup returns CDR1 LNHNV and CDR2 YYDKDF (reference sequence). With 1 base removed from V and 0 bases from J, the gap between germline ends came to 13 bases. CDR3 length: 16 residues. This TCR came from a man younger than 40 in good health and CMV-seronegative. Sequenced sample: PBMCs. This chain connects TRBV15 to TRBJ2-7; a weak D match, TRBD2 (6 bases). Written as DNA, the CDR3 is TGTGCCACCAGCAGAGGACGGGTGGGGGGCTCCTACGAGCAGTACTTC. Its translation is CATSRGRVGGSYEQYF. Together with reference TRBV15 and TRBJ2-7, the CDR3 gives the full variable domain: DAMVIQNPRYQVTQFGKPVTLSCSQTLNHNVMYWYQQKSSQAPKLLFHYYDKDFNNEADTPDNFQSRRPNTSFCFLDIRSPGLGDTAMYLCATSRGRVGGSYEQYFGPGTRLTVT.